Listed here is a single T cell receptor beta chain. Its antigen is undetermined. The data derive from a study of cytomegalovirus exposure and HLA in healthy donors. Study-wide results and limits: The authors assumed roughly uniform sequencing depth across donors for presence/absence analyses. With DRB1 most and HLA-C fewest, TCR association rates differed between HLA loci in a later analysis. Common viral pathogens seemed, in a later analysis, to connect with several of the most significant clusters. Overall, around 160 TCR beta chains were annotated as cytomegalovirus-associated.

13 Jbeta primers and 60 Vbeta primers were used for the PCR. The table came from immunoSEQ multiplex PCR; TCRdb's copy has only in-frame clones and leaves some out. The sample contains more than 90,000 clones, roughly 80% of which appear only once. The sample consisted of PBMCs. This receptor was taken from a man aged 35 to 55 in good health and CMV-seropositive.

CDR3 region: CASSQEATRQETQYF. The CDR3 DNA follows: TGCGCCAGCAGCCAAGAGGCCACTAGACAAGAGACCCAGTACTTC. The chain has TRBV4-1 and TRBJ2-5; D is possibly TRBD2 (5 bases). Between the trimmed V and J ends, which lost 0 bases and 2 bases, there was a span of 10 bases. Germline CDR1 MGHRA, CDR2 YSYEKL. The CDR3 has 15 amino acids.